Following are 19 T cell receptor beta chains from one sample sequenced in a study of graft-versus-host responses after intestinal transplantation. Generated by immunoSEQ multiplex PCR, the TCRdb table keeps only in-frame clones and is missing some. Here the sample spans over 120,000 clones, over 90% being singletons. These receptors have no known antigen. The sample was unstimulated CD4+ T cells sorted from spleen or lymph node cells, taken before intestinal transplant. These receptors all come from a human donor who received an intestinal transplant.

The CDR3 spells CASGIGLAPQDTQYF. The DNA of the CDR3 is TGTGCCAGTGGAATTGGACTAGCACCACAAGATACGCAGTATTTT. The chain links TRBV19 to TRBJ2-3; 8 nucleotides line up with TRBD2. Per germline, CDR1 LNHDA and CDR2 SQIVND (reference sequence). CDR3 length equals 15 residues. V shed 8 bases and J 5 bases; nucleotides not matched to a gene: 12.

The V and J genes are TRBV27 and TRBJ2-7; TRBD1 aligns across 8 bases. Germline CDR1 and CDR2: MNHEY and SMNVEV (reference sequence). The ends lost 10 bases at V and 3 bases at J; junction bases unmatched: 8. This CDR3 contains 13 residues. CDR3: CATKRTGYYEQYF. CDR3 nucleotide sequence: TGTGCCACTAAGCGGACAGGGTACTACGAGCAGTACTTC.

The rearrangement uses TRBV28 and TRBJ2-3; D gene uncertain. The germline V and J ends were trimmed by 5 bases and 7 bases, with 13 bases remaining between them. CDR1 is MDHEN and CDR2 is SYDVKM in the germline V gene. The CDR3 runs 13 residues. The CDR3 nucleotides read TGTGCCAGCAGTCAAGGGTCGGTTCATACGCAGTATTTT. Amino acids: CASSQGSVHTQYF.

The rearrangement links TRBV5-4 to TRBJ2-5; D remains unclear. There are 15 residues in the CDR3. CDR1 and CDR2 (germline): SGHNT, YYREEE (reference sequence). Deletions cut 4 bases from V and 6 bases from J, with 19 bases between. The CDR3 here is CASSPSGSAPQTQYF. The CDR3 nucleotides read TGTGCCAGCAGCCCCTCTGGTAGTGCCCCTCAGACCCAGTACTTC.

The rearrangement uses TRBV10-2 and TRBJ2-2; D not certain. The CDR3 loop spans 16 amino acids. Germline CDR1 and CDR2: WSHSY and SAAADI. Trimming removed 3 bases at V and 0 bases at J, with 11 bases between. CDR3 nucleotides: TGCGCCAGCAGTGAATCGGTCGGTGCGAACACCGGGGAGCTGTTTTTT. The encoded protein is CASSESVGANTGELFF.

The chain carries TRBV5-6 and TRBJ2-3; TRBD1 is a possible D gene (5 bases). The ends were cut back, 6 bases at V and 5 bases at J, with 16 bases in the middle. The CDR3 is made up of 14 amino acids. Germline V lookup: CDR1 SGHDT, CDR2 YYEEEE. The CDR3 nucleotides read TGTGCCAGCACCCCCACGGCAGGGCTAGATACGCAGTATTTT. Its translation: CASTPTAGLDTQYF.

This clone was observed a handful of times. The genes are TRBV13 and TRBJ2-3; D may be TRBD1 or TRBD2 (5 bases each). Trimming took 5 bases from V and 4 from J, leaving 16 bases between them. The CDR3 loop spans 15 amino acids. From germline, CDR1 is PRHDT and CDR2 FYEKMQ (reference sequence). The CDR3 DNA reads as TGTGCCAGCAGCCCCCCTGGGGGTAGCTCAGATACGCAGTATTTT. It specifies CASSPPGGSSDTQYF.

The V and J genes are TRBV28 and TRBJ2-1, with 16 bases matching TRBD2. Trimming at V came to 3 bases and at J to 9 bases, leaving 5 bases not matched to a gene. CDR3 size: 16 residues. Germline V CDR1 and CDR2: MDHEN, SYDVKM. The CDR3 DNA follows: TGTGCCAGCAGTTTCTGGGGGACTAGCGGGAGGGGTGAGCAGTTCTTC. This sequence encodes CASSFWGTSGRGEQFF.

The chain uses TRBV6-6 and TRBJ2-7, with D unresolved. Between the trimmed V and J ends, which lost 3 bases and 6 bases, there was a span of 6 bases. Germline CDR1 and CDR2: MNHNY and SVGAGI (reference sequence). The CDR3 is made up of 11 amino acids. The CDR3 DNA is TGTGCCAGCAGTTATGGGGTCGAGCAGTACTTC. It is translated as CASSYGVEQYF.

V usage is TRBV7-2 and J usage is TRBJ1-5, with TRBD1 matching over 9 bases. The germline CDR1 and CDR2 sequences are SGHTA and FQGNSA. The junction had 8 bases not matched to a gene; V was cut back by 5 bases and J by 6 bases. The CDR3 loop spans 15 amino acids. For the CDR3, the DNA is TGTGCCAGCAGCAAAACGACAGGGGGAAGTCAGCCCCAGCATTTT. Residues: CASSKTTGGSQPQHF.

The chain combines TRBV9 with TRBJ2-3; 8 positions agree with TRBD1. CDR3 size: 16 residues. V lost 3 bases and J lost 2; bases outside the gene matches: 8. Germline V gene data show CDR1 as SGDLS and CDR2 as YYNGEE. This CDR3 is CASSAPSGQATDTQYF. CDR3 bases: TGTGCCAGCAGCGCTCCATCGGGACAGGCCACAGATACGCAGTATTTT.

The chain carries TRBV2 and TRBJ2-5, with D possibly being TRBD1 or TRBD2 (6 bases each). The J call may be faulty, since TRBJ2-7 better matches the DNA end. Germline V gene sequence: CDR1 SNHLY, CDR2 FYNNEI. The CDR3 loop spans 13 amino acids. CDR3 sequence reads: CASSAGQAYEQYF. The CDR3 DNA reads as TGTGCCAGCAGCGCGGGACAAGCCTACGAGCAGTACTTC.

This chain joins TRBV28 and TRBJ1-1, with D unresolved. Trimming stripped 3 bases from V and 4 bases from J, with 15 bases between. Germline V gives CDR1 MDHEN, CDR2 SYDVKM. This CDR3 region has 15 residues. The CDR3 protein is CASSLEEWEGTEAFF. CDR3 nucleotide sequence: TGTGCCAGCAGTTTGGAAGAATGGGAAGGCACTGAAGCTTTCTTT.

In this sample, this clone turned up a few times. J is TRBJ2-2 and V is TRBV7-2; TRBD2 matches 13 bases. The CDR3 is 16 amino acids. V was pared by 5 bases and J by 8 bases, with 8 bases of the junction left unmatched. Germline lookup yields CDR1 SGHTA and CDR2 FQGNSA. The CDR3 is CASSILAGGLGGELFF. DNA of the CDR3: TGTGCCAGCAGCATACTAGCGGGAGGGCTTGGAGGGGAGCTGTTTTTT.

This clone was counted only a few times. Here the CDR3 DNA reads TGTGCCAGCAGCCCCGGAGTAGCGGGCTCCTACGAGCAGTACTTC. Residues: CASSPGVAGSYEQYF. The rearrangement links TRBV6-6 to TRBJ2-7, with 7 bases identical to TRBD2. Unmatched junction bases numbered 8, after V lost 6 bases and J lost 0 bases. This CDR3 is 15 amino acids long. Looked up from germline, CDR1 is MNHNY and CDR2 is SVGAGI (reference sequence).

This chain joins TRBV28 and TRBJ1-6, with D unclear. V was pared by 6 bases and J by 2 bases, with 11 bases between. Germline-derived CDR1 and CDR2 are MDHEN and SYDVKM. CDR3 length: 15 residues. Here the CDR3 reads CASSGRSPYNSPLHF. CDR3 sequence (DNA): TGTGCCAGCAGCGGGAGGTCCCCCTATAATTCACCCCTCCACTTT.

The chain recombines TRBV19 with TRBJ2-3, with a possible D match to TRBD2 (6 bases). Deletions cut 3 bases from V and 8 bases from J, with 12 bases between. This CDR3 is built from 13 residues. The germline CDR1 and CDR2 sequences are LNHDA and SQIVND (reference sequence). The CDR3 DNA reads TGTGCCAGTAGTATCCTAGGTAGCGGTACGCAGTATTTT. It specifies CASSILGSGTQYF.

The genes are TRBV28 and TRBJ2-5, with 8 positions matching TRBD1. Gene TRBJ2-7 matches the end of the DNA better, so the J call may be wrong. Germline-derived CDR1 and CDR2 are MDHEN and SYDVKM. The CDR3 is 15 residues long. CDR3 amino acids: CASSPTRTGRYEQYF. The CDR3 region has the DNA TGTGCCAGCAGTCCCACGCGGACAGGGCGATACGAGCAGTACTTC.

The rearrangement uses TRBV28 and TRBJ2-7; D perhaps matches TRBD2 (5 bases). This CDR3 has 12 residues. V lost 10 bases to trimming and J lost 0 bases, with 10 bases between them. From germline, CDR1 is MDHEN and CDR2 SYDVKM. CDR3 sequence: CATGVGSYEQYF. The CDR3 DNA follows: TGTGCCACCGGGGTAGGCTCCTACGAGCAGTACTTC.